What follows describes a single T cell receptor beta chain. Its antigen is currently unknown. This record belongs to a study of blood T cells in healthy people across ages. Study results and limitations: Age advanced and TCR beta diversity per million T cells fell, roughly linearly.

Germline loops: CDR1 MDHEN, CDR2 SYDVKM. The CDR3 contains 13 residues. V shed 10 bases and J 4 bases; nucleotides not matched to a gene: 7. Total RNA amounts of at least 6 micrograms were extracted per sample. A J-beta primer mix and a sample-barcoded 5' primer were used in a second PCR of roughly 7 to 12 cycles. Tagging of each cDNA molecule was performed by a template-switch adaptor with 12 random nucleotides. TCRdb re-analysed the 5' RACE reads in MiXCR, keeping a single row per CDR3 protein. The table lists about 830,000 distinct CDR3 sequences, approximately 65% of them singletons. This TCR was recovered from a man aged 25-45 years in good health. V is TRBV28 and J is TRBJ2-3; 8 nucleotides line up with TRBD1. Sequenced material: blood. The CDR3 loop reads CATIRTGPDTQYF. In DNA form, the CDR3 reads TGTGCCACCATAAGGACAGGGCCAGATACGCAGTATTTT.